This section outlines one TCR beta chain sequence together with its context. The CDR3 end is not reached by the read, which stops 3 residues before it; the germline J gene fills it in. Germline lookup yields CDR1 SGHTA and CDR2 FQGNSA. After removal of 4 bases from V and 2 bases from J, the junction contained 8 bases not matched to a gene. The CDR3 is 15 amino acids. This specimen comes from a study of T cells in women clearing cervical HPV infection. The repertoire was sequenced with immunoSEQ multiplex PCR; TCRdb's copy has only in-frame clones and lacks some. The specimen's table records about 36,000 clones.

This chain uses TRBV7-2 with TRBJ2-7, with TRBD2 matching 7 bases. Sequencing was carried out using blood buffy coat. The source is a woman aged 18-70 years with a cervical HPV16 infection that either progressed to CIN3+ or cleared (not recorded which). The CDR3 bases that were read are TGTGCCAGCAGCTCAACATATACTAGCGCCTACGAG. It translates to CASSSTYTSAYE. The entire CDR3 reads CASSSTYTSAYEQYF.